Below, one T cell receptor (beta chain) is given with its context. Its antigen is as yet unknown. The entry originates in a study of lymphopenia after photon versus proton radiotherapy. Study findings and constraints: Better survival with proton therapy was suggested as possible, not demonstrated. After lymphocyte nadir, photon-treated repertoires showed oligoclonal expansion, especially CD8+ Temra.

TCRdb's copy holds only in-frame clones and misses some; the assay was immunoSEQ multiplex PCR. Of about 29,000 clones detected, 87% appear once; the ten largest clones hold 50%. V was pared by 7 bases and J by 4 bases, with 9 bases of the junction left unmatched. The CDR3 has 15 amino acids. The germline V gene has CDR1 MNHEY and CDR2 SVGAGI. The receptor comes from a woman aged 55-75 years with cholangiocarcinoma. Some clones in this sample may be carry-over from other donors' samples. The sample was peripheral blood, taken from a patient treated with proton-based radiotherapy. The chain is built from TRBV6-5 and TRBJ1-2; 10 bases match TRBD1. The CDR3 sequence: CASIPGQGVSYGYTF. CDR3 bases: TGTGCCAGCATCCCCGGACAGGGGGTCTCCTATGGCTACACCTTC.